A single sample is the source of the 13 T cell receptor beta chains below, sequenced in a study of control samples from healthy donors and cancer patients. Libraries were prepared by immunoSEQ multiplex PCR; TCRdb keeps only in-frame clonotypes and omits some of them. The sample yields some 65,000 clones, about four fifths seen once. Sequenced sample: PBMCs. The receptor source for this set is a woman aged 45 to 65 with lung cancer.

V is TRBV9 and J is TRBJ1-2, with D hard to call. There are 12 residues in the CDR3. Germline CDR1 is SGDLS and CDR2 is YYNGEE. Trimming pared 7 bases from V and 4 bases from J, leaving 11 bases between. The CDR3 DNA reads as TGTGCCAGCGGGGAGGCGAGCTATGGCTACACCTTC. Translation gives CASGEASYGYTF.

V gene TRBV5-1 combines with J gene TRBJ1-1, with 7 bases aligning to TRBD1. With V trimmed by 0 bases and J by 1 base, 3 bases remained unmatched. Germline V gene data show CDR1 as SGHRS and CDR2 as YFSETQ. This CDR3 contains 15 residues. CDR3 nucleotide sequence: TGCGCCAGCAGCTTGGAAGGGACAGCGAACACTGAAGCTTTCTTT. The encoded protein is CASSLEGTANTEAFF.

This clone was counted only a few times. This chain joins TRBV12-5 and TRBJ1-1; D may be TRBD1 (6 bases). The length of the CDR3 is 15 residues. V shed 5 bases and J shed 6 bases, with 19 bases lying between them. Germline CDR1 reads LGHNT; CDR2 reads FRNRAP. The CDR3 DNA sequence: TGTGCTAGTGGTCCTGAGGACAGAATCGTGGCTGAAGCTTTCTTT. It translates to CASGPEDRIVAEAFF.

This clone was found once. Relative to the germline gene, one junction end is altered; a read error may explain this. The rearrangement joins TRBV11-3 to TRBJ2-3; TRBD1 agrees at 7 bases. Germline V gene lookup returns CDR1 SGHNT and CDR2 YENEEA. The CDR3 has 13 amino acids. In nucleotides, the CDR3 is TGTGCCAGCAGTCCAATCCGGACAGGTACGCAGTATTTT. It encodes CASSPIRTGTQYF. The full variable domain, with the rest looked up from reference TRBV11-3 and TRBJ2-3, is EAGVVQSPRYKIIEKKQPVAFWCNPISGHNTLYWYLQNLGQGPELLIRYENEEAVDDSQLPKDRFSAERLKGVDSTLKIQPAELGDSAVYLCASSPIRTGTQYFGPGTRLTVL.

This chain links TRBV24-1 with TRBJ1-3; a weak D match, TRBD1 (5 bases). CDR3 length: 15 residues. Trimming shortened V by 2 bases and J by 8 bases, and 15 bases separated the two germline ends. The germline CDR1 and CDR2 sequences are KGHDR and SFDVKD. CDR3 loop: CATSDWERGSDTIYF. DNA of the CDR3: TGTGCCACCAGTGATTGGGAACGGGGGTCGGACACCATATATTTT.

The chain recombines TRBV7-3 with TRBJ1-2; TRBD1 might be the D (5 bases). The CDR3 totals 13 residues. From germline, CDR1 is SGHTA and CDR2 FQGTGA. The V and J ends lost 5 bases and 4 bases respectively, with 11 bases between them. The CDR3 sequence is CASSPDSSYGYTF. The DNA of the CDR3 is TGTGCCAGCAGCCCAGACAGCTCCTATGGCTACACCTTC.

V usage is TRBV11-2 and J usage is TRBJ1-2; D gene ambiguous. Trimming took off 3 bases at V and 3 bases at J, with 11 bases between the two ends. CDR3 size: 14 residues. CDR1 SGHAT and CDR2 FQNNGV come from the germline V gene. The CDR3 loop reads CASSLDGTDYGYTF. In nucleotides, the CDR3 is TGTGCCAGCAGCTTGGACGGAACCGACTATGGCTACACCTTC.

This chain links TRBV5-1 with TRBJ2-2; D is possibly TRBD1 (6 bases). CDR3 length: 14 amino acids. V was pared by 5 bases and J by 3 bases, with 11 bases between. CDR1 SGHRS and CDR2 YFSETQ come from the germline V gene. Written as DNA, the CDR3 is TGCGCCAGCAGTTCAGGGGTGGACACCGGGGAGCTGTTTTTT. Its translation is CASSSGVDTGELFF.

The chain uses TRBV19 and TRBJ1-5; D is perhaps TRBD1 (6 bases). V was pared by 5 bases and J by 1 base, with 18 bases between. The V gene's germline CDR1 is LNHDA and CDR2 SQIVND (reference sequence). CDR3 length equals 17 residues. CDR3 DNA: TGTGCCAGTAGTCGACAAAAACAGGGATCGAGCAATCAGCCCCAGCATTTT. This translates into CASSRQKQGSSNQPQHF.

This sequence joins TRBV7-8 and TRBJ1-1; 10 nucleotides match TRBD1. V shed 2 bases, J shed 5 bases, and the junction held 5 bases outside the gene matches. There are 15 residues in the CDR3. Germline V CDR1 and CDR2: SGHVS, FQNEAQ. Here the CDR3 DNA reads TGTGCCAGCAGCTTACCATGGACAGGGGGGACTGAAGCTTTCTTT. Translation gives CASSLPWTGGTEAFF.

The genes are TRBV4-1 and TRBJ1-1; D possibly corresponds to TRBD1 (6 bases). The V end lost 0 bases, the J end lost 10 bases, and 12 bases lay between the germline ends. The CDR3 has 13 amino acids. Germline-derived CDR1 and CDR2 are MGHRA and YSYEKL. Here the CDR3 DNA reads TGCGCCAGCAGCCAAGATATTAGCAGGGGAGCTTTCTTT. Translation gives CASSQDISRGAFF.

This chain uses TRBV4-1 with TRBJ2-1; D remains unclear. V lost 1 base, J lost 5 bases, and 21 bases lay in between. The CDR3 is 18 residues long. Germline V lookup: CDR1 MGHRA, CDR2 YSYEKL. The CDR3: CASSQADLGFTADNEQFF. In DNA, the CDR3 is TGCGCCAGCAGCCAAGCCGATCTTGGGTTCACCGCTGACAATGAGCAGTTCTTC.

This clone was seen just once. The V and J genes are TRBV9 and TRBJ2-3; no definite D call. The CDR3 totals 16 residues. Looked up from germline, CDR1 is SGDLS and CDR2 is YYNGEE. Between the trimmed V and J ends, which lost 1 base and 2 bases, there was a span of 14 bases. CDR3 in DNA: TGTGCCAGCAGCGTAAGAGAAACCTTAATCACAGATACGCAGTATTTT. Its protein product is CASSVRETLITDTQYF. Full variable domain (remainder filled in from reference TRBV9 and TRBJ2-3): DSGVTQTPKHLITATGQRVTLRCSPRSGDLSVYWYQQSLDQGLQFLIQYYNGEERAKGNILERFSAQQFPDLHSELNLSSLELGDSALYFCASSVRETLITDTQYFGPGTRLTVL.